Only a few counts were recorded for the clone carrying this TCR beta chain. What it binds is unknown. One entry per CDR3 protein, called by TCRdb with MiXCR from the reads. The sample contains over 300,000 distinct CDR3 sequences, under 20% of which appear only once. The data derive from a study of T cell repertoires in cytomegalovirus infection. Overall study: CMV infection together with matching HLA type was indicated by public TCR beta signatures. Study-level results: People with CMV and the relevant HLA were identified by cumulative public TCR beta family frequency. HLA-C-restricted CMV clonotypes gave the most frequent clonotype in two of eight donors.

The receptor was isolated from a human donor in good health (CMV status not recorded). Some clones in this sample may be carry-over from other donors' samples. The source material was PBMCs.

CDR3 sequence (DNA): TGCAGTGCTAAAGCCACAGGGGGTTTCTACGAGCAGTACTTC. This encodes CSAKATGGFYEQYF. The rearrangement uses TRBV20-1 and TRBJ2-7, with TRBD1 matching 8 bases. Looked up from germline, CDR1 is DFQATT and CDR2 is SNEGSKA (reference sequence). The CDR3 has 14 amino acids. Losses at the gene ends were 4 bases for V and 3 bases for J; bases not matched to a gene: 8.